This TCR beta chain came from a study of identical twins. Study-level points and caveats: Out-of-frame alpha sequences shared by twins were enriched for low generation probability.

The sample holds a few counts of this clonotype. Its antigen is unknown. Germline V gene lookup returns CDR1 SGHRS and CDR2 YFSETQ. The V and J ends lost 1 base and 6 bases, in that order; junction bases with no gene match: 5. The CDR3 spans 15 residues. The cDNA had a unique molecular identifier and a template-switch universal primer site. TCRdb passed the 5' RACE reads through MiXCR, listing each CDR3 protein once. The table includes 750,000 to 950,000 distinct CDR3 sequences, about 12% detected once. Another study also made use of these data, one on yellow fever vaccine responses in identical twins. From that paper: Convergence reportedly seemed to mark part of the twins' vaccine T cell response, with personalization marking the rest.

The clonotype comes from a woman between 18 and 30 years old in good health. The V and J genes are TRBV5-1 and TRBJ1-5; 9 positions match TRBD1. Source material: PBMCs. CDR3 bases: TGCGCCAGCAGCTTGACAGGGGGCGATAGTCAGCCCCAGCATTTT. As protein: CASSLTGGDSQPQHF. The variable domain in full, completed from reference TRBV5-1 and TRBJ1-5, reads KAGVTQTPRYLIKTRGQQVTLSCSPISGHRSVSWYQQTPGQGLQFLFEYFSETQRNKGNFPGRFSGRQFSNSRSEMNVSTLELGDSALYLCASSLTGGDSQPQHFGDGTRLSIL.